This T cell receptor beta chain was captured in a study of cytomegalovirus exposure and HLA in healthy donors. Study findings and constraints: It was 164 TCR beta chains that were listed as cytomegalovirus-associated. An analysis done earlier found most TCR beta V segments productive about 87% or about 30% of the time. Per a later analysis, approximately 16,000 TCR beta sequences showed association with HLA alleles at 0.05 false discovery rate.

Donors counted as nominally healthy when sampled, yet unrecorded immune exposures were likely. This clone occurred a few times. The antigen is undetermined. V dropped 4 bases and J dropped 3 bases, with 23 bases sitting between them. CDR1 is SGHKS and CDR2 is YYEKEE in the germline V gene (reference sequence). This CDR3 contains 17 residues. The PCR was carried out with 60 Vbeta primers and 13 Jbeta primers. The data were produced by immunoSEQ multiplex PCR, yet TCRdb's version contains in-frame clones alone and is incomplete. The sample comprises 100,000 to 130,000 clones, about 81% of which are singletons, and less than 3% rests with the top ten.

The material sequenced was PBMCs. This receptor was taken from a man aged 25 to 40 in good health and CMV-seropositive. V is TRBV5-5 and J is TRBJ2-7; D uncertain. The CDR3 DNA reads TGTGCCAGCAGCCTTAAACCCCAGCGCAACTCCCTCTACGAGCAGTACTTC. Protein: CASSLKPQRNSLYEQYF.